The text below deals with one T cell receptor beta chain. The antigen remains undetermined. The record originates from a study of T cell responses to AZD1222 COVID-19 vaccine. TCRdb's copy holds only in-frame clones and misses some; the assay was immunoSEQ multiplex PCR. Of 150,000 to 200,000 clones in the sample, about 91% were seen once. The CDR3 is 16 amino acids. Germline trimming cut 4 bases from V and 2 bases from J; bases unmatched to any gene: 10. CDR1 is LNHDA, CDR2 SQIVND, per germline (reference sequence). Whole-study findings and limits: At baseline, seropositivity was found in only six or seven AZD1222 recipients.

This sequence was found in an adult who received the AZD1222 COVID-19 vaccine. The sample was peripheral blood, taken 28 days after the second AZD1222 dose. The chain couples TRBV19 to TRBJ1-2, with 7 bases lining up with TRBD1. The chain's CDR3 is CASSRLSGQQNYGYTF. The CDR3 DNA reads TGTGCCAGTAGTAGACTATCGGGACAGCAAAACTATGGCTACACCTTC.